The text below deals with one T cell receptor (beta chain). The CDR3 is 17 amino acids. Trimming pared 5 bases from V and 3 bases from J, leaving 19 bases between. The germline V gene has CDR1 SEHNR and CDR2 FQNEAQ (reference sequence). The record originates from a study of blood T cell repertoires in COVID-19. Study-wide context: Samples came from the United States, Italy and Spain, spanning acute and convalescent COVID-19. In each case, the material was cDNA or gDNA derived from T cells, B-cell-depleted T cells, or PBMCs.

Per the original methods: Amplified reference gene primers provided the basis for estimating nucleated cell counts. Data came from immunoSEQ multiplex PCR; TCRdb stores just in-frame clones and leaves some out. The V and J calls and clone size were taken over from that table, and D and trimming were inferred from the DNA. The data hold 300,000 to 400,000 clones, with about 90% observed a single time. The source of this sequence is a woman aged 18 to 35 who had recovered from COVID-19. Source material: peripheral blood. This rearrangement joins TRBV7-9 to TRBJ2-2; D is undetermined. The CDR3 DNA is TGTGCCAGCAGCCAGTCCCCGAGGCTTATGGACACCGGGGAGCTGTTTTTT. Its protein product is CASSQSPRLMDTGELFF.